The 5 T cell receptor beta chains given below trace back to one sample, sequenced in a study of T-cell reconstitution after alpha-beta-depleted transplantation in children. A library of TCRbeta sequences, prepared with unique molecular identifiers, was generated. TCRdb called the PCR reads again in MiXCR, with one record for every CDR3 protein. The table has 250,000 to 300,000 distinct CDR3 sequences, more than 8% seen once. This sample comprised PBMCs from the stem cell graft donor, obtained from the stem cell graft. The receptors stem from a human donor who donated a stem cell graft to a child with SCID.

The chain joins TRBV3-1 to TRBJ2-3, with a possible D match to TRBD2 (5 bases). Trimming took off 7 bases at V and 2 bases at J, with 28 bases between the two ends. Germline CDR1 and CDR2: LGHDT and YNNKEL (reference sequence). This CDR3 has 19 residues. DNA for the CDR3: TGTGCCAGCACCCAGGAGGTCTCTGCGGGTGGAGGAACCACAGATACGCAGTATTTT. As protein: CASTQEVSAGGGTTDTQYF.

This sequence joins TRBV18 and TRBJ2-1, with D possibly matching TRBD1 (5 bases). The CDR3 runs 13 residues. Germline V lookup: CDR1 KGHSH, CDR2 LQKENI. The germline V and J ends were trimmed by 0 bases and 8 bases, with 8 bases remaining between them. CDR3 region: CASSPPGAHEQFF. The CDR3 DNA is TGTGCCAGCTCACCACCAGGGGCGCATGAGCAGTTCTTC.

This clonotype has a handful of counts. In DNA form, the CDR3 reads TGTGCCAGCAGCTTAGACATTACTAGCGGGGTCACAGATACGCAGTATTTT. It codes for CASSLDITSGVTDTQYF. The chain employs TRBV11-2 and TRBJ2-3; 10 bases fit TRBD2. The CDR3 runs 17 residues. Germline V gene lookup returns CDR1 SGHAT and CDR2 FQNNGV. Unmatched junction bases numbered 5, after V lost 0 bases and J lost 2 bases.

This clonotype occurred many times. The chain recombines TRBV7-8 with TRBJ2-7; tentative D call: TRBD2 (7 bases). The CDR3 spans 14 residues. The germline CDR1 and CDR2 sequences are SGHVS and FQNEAQ. Trimming took off 5 bases at V and 6 bases at J, with 17 bases between the two ends. The DNA of the CDR3 is TGTGCCAGCAGCAGTTGGGAGGGGGGAGGCGAGCAGTACTTC. Translation: CASSSWEGGGEQYF.

The chain links TRBV4-2 to TRBJ2-1; D gene unclear. With 0 bases removed from V and 6 bases from J, the gap between germline ends came to 15 bases. Germline CDR1 reads LGHNA; CDR2 reads YNFKEQ. The CDR3 extends over 16 amino acids. The CDR3 loop is CASSQEFADQGNEQFF. The CDR3 coding sequence is TGTGCCAGCAGCCAAGAGTTCGCGGACCAAGGCAATGAGCAGTTCTTC.